This T cell receptor beta chain was captured in a study of shared clonotypes between healthy human individuals. Generated by immunoSEQ multiplex PCR, the TCRdb table keeps only in-frame clones and is missing some. The sample records about 2 million clones, 85% to 95% being singletons. The CDR3 runs 14 residues. Per the germline V gene, CDR1 is SGHVS and CDR2 is FQNEAQ. The V end lost 1 base, the J end lost 3 bases, and 9 bases lay between the germline ends. Study-wide results and caveats: Specimens sampled were limited to blood, with tissue repertoires likely differing. Around 4.9% of naive CD4 clonotypes were shared across four donors.

This clone was observed once. Its specificity is unknown. The material sequenced was naive CD4+ T cells sorted from blood. As to subset: CD45RA+ positively selected. V usage is TRBV7-8 and J usage is TRBJ1-2; D remains ambiguous. The clonotype was recovered from a man aged 18 to 29 in good health. The CDR3 here is CASSLVGLDYGYTF. In DNA, the CDR3 is TGTGCCAGCAGCTTAGTGGGGTTGGACTATGGCTACACCTTC.